A single sample gave rise to the 27 T cell receptor beta chains below, sequenced in a study of vaccination effects on CD4 cells after COVID-19. These receptors are not linked to any known antigen. CD4+ T cells were isolated after 10 days of culture. Method: immunoSEQ multiplex PCR; TCRdb's copy keeps in-frame clones and lacks some. The table has 50,000 to 70,000 clones, 55% to 75% seen once; the top ten hold around 21%. The sample was CD4+ T cells from PBMCs cultured without peptide, taken before COVID-19 vaccination. Receptors were obtained from a human donor who had a prior SARS-CoV-2 infection.

The chain recombines TRBV5-1 with TRBJ2-2; D gene uncertain. Looked up from germline, CDR1 is SGHRS and CDR2 is YFSETQ. The CDR3 spans 15 residues. Trimming shortened V by 0 bases and J by 1 base, and 7 bases separated the two germline ends. For the CDR3, the DNA is TGCGCCAGCAGCTTGGCGGGCGGGAACACCGGGGAGCTGTTTTTT. This translates into CASSLAGGNTGELFF.

The CDR3 region is CAWSEGALAEAFF. CDR3 nucleotide sequence: TGTGCCTGGAGTGAGGGGGCGCTGGCTGAAGCTTTCTTT. The chain combines TRBV30 with TRBJ1-1, with 7 nucleotides matching TRBD1. J lost 6 bases, V lost 1 base, and 5 bases had no gene match. The CDR3 has 13 amino acids. CDR1 is GTSNPN, CDR2 SVGIG, per germline (reference sequence).

The chain combines TRBV7-9 with TRBJ2-2; D tentatively fits TRBD1 or TRBD2 (6 bases each). The germline V gene encodes CDR1 SEHNR and CDR2 FQNEAQ (reference sequence). V was clipped by 1 base and J by 5 bases, with 11 bases between them. The CDR3 totals 15 residues. In nucleotides, the CDR3 is TGTGCCAGCAGCTTAGTTGGGGGGCGGACCGGGGAGCTGTTTTTT. Translation gives CASSLVGGRTGELFF.

The V call is TRBV2, the J call TRBJ2-2; TRBD1 is a possible D gene (5 bases). The CDR3 has 14 residues. With 3 bases removed from V and 7 bases from J, the gap between germline ends came to 12 bases. Germline V lookup: CDR1 SNHLY, CDR2 FYNNEI. The CDR3 DNA sequence: TGTGCCAGCAGTGAGCAGGGATCTTTCGGGGAGCTGTTTTTT. Protein product: CASSEQGSFGELFF.

The rearrangement joins TRBV5-6 to TRBJ1-3; 9 bases agree with TRBD1. The CDR3 totals 16 residues. Germline CDR1 and CDR2: SGHDT and YYEEEE. The V segment lost 2 bases and the J segment 5 bases; nucleotides outside the gene matches: 8. CDR3 sequence reads: CASSLTGQGRRNTIYF. The DNA of the CDR3 is TGTGCCAGCAGCTTAACGGGACAGGGTAGAAGAAACACCATATATTTT.

This CDR3 reads CASSWYGTSGEETQYF. CDR3 bases: TGTGCCAGCTCATGGTACGGGACTAGCGGGGAGGAGACCCAGTACTTC. This sequence joins TRBV18 and TRBJ2-5; 13 bases agree with TRBD2. Germline V gene sequence: CDR1 KGHSH, CDR2 LQKENI. J lost 5 bases, V lost 5 bases, and 8 bases had no gene match. CDR3 length: 16 residues.

In DNA, the CDR3 is TGTGCCAGCAGTGCTAACCAGGGGCTCAGCACAGATACGCAGTATTTT. This codes for CASSANQGLSTDTQYF. The chain is built from TRBV2 and TRBJ2-3; D is possibly TRBD1 (6 bases). Germline loops: CDR1 SNHLY, CDR2 FYNNEI. Deletions cut 4 bases from V and 0 bases from J, with 14 bases between. This CDR3 has 16 amino acids. The full variable domain, completed using reference TRBV2 and TRBJ2-3, is EPEVTQTPSHQVTQMGQEVILRCVPISNHLYFYWYRQILGQKVEFLVSFYNNEISEKSEIFDDQFSVERPDGSNFTLKIRSTKLEDSAMYFCASSANQGLSTDTQYFGPGTRLTVL.

V is TRBV2 and J is TRBJ1-2; 8 nucleotides match TRBD1. CDR3 length: 13 residues. V lost 4 bases, J lost 3 bases, and 1 base stayed unmatched. Germline lookup yields CDR1 SNHLY and CDR2 FYNNEI. The CDR3 sequence: CASSVGQDYGYTF. The CDR3 coding sequence is TGTGCCAGCAGTGTGGGACAGGACTATGGCTACACCTTC.

The rearrangement joins TRBV7-9 to TRBJ1-1; possible D gene TRBD1, 6 bases. Germline-derived CDR1 and CDR2 are SEHNR and FQNEAQ (reference sequence). The CDR3 runs to 13 residues. Trimming left V 5 bases short and J 5 bases short, with 12 bases between. The CDR3 DNA reads as TGTGCCAGCAGCATTAATACAGGGACTGAAGCTTTCTTT. Translation gives CASSINTGTEAFF.

The chain links TRBV10-3 to TRBJ2-6; tentatively, D is TRBD1 (6 bases). V lost 8 bases and J lost 2, with 7 bases in between. Per the germline V gene, CDR1 is ENHRY and CDR2 is SYGVKD. The CDR3 is 13 residues long. The CDR3 sequence is CAIGQPGANVLTF. The CDR3 DNA follows: TGTGCCATCGGACAGCCTGGGGCCAACGTCCTGACTTTC.

This sequence joins TRBV5-1 and TRBJ2-3; D might be TRBD2 (5 bases). V lost 4 bases, J lost 6 bases, and 21 bases lay in between. Germline lookup yields CDR1 SGHRS and CDR2 YFSETQ. CDR3 length: 16 residues. The CDR3: CASSPNLFEGGDTQYF. The CDR3 DNA reads TGCGCCAGCAGCCCTAACTTGTTCGAGGGTGGCGATACGCAGTATTTT.

This chain connects TRBV9 to TRBJ1-5; the D is unclear. This CDR3 spans 15 amino acids. Germline values: CDR1 SGDLS, CDR2 YYNGEE. With 0 bases removed from V and 3 bases from J, the gap between germline ends came to 10 bases. CDR3 sequence: CASSVGDSLNQPQHF. DNA for the CDR3: TGTGCCAGCAGCGTAGGTGATAGCCTCAATCAGCCCCAGCATTTT.

The chain couples TRBV4-1 to TRBJ2-1; D is perhaps TRBD2 (5 bases). This CDR3 is built from 16 residues. CDR1 is MGHRA and CDR2 is YSYEKL in the germline V gene. Trimming pared 0 bases from V and 8 bases from J, leaving 17 bases between. CDR3 region: CASSQELVVGVYEQFF. The CDR3 nucleotides are TGCGCCAGCAGCCAAGAACTAGTGGTTGGGGTCTATGAGCAGTTCTTC.

The V gene is TRBV5-1, the J gene TRBJ2-2, with D uncertain. Deletions cut 0 bases from V and 3 bases from J, with 9 bases between. CDR1 is SGHRS and CDR2 is YFSETQ in the germline V gene. The CDR3 has 15 residues. This chain's CDR3 is CASSLAASYTGELFF. In nucleotides, the CDR3 is TGCGCCAGCAGCTTGGCCGCCAGTTACACCGGGGAGCTGTTTTTT.

This clone was seen a few times. This CDR3 reads CASSPAKPGPSSYNEQFF. The CDR3 DNA reads as TGTGCCAGCAGCCCCGCCAAACCGGGACCGAGCTCCTACAATGAGCAGTTCTTC. The V gene is TRBV7-9, the J gene TRBJ2-1, with D perhaps matching TRBD1 or TRBD2 (5 bases each). Trimming pared 5 bases from V and 0 bases from J, leaving 20 bases between. CDR1 and CDR2 (germline): SEHNR, FQNEAQ (reference sequence). This CDR3 region has 18 residues.

The count of this clone is one. The chain couples TRBV6-6 to TRBJ2-3; a weak D match, TRBD1 (6 bases). The CDR3 has 16 amino acids. V lost 4 bases and J 6 bases, leaving 20 bases between the germline ends. Germline CDR1 is MNHNY and CDR2 is SVGAGI (reference sequence). CDR3 nucleotides: TGTGCCAGCAGTTGGGGGACCACAGGGAGCGCCGATACGCAGTATTTT. It yields the protein CASSWGTTGSADTQYF.

The chain joins TRBV29-1 to TRBJ2-5; TRBD2 matches at 10 bases. CDR3 length: 13 residues. J lost 4 bases, V lost 7 bases, and 6 bases had no gene match. CDR1 and CDR2 (germline): SQVTM, ANQGSEA. CDR3 region: CSAGPSGRETQYF. CDR3 DNA sequence: TGCAGCGCAGGGCCTAGCGGGAGAGAGACCCAGTACTTC.

This chain uses TRBV7-3 with TRBJ2-1; D perhaps matches TRBD1 (5 bases). CDR3 length: 15 residues. V lost 1 base, J lost 0 bases, and 7 bases lay in between. CDR1 is SGHTA and CDR2 is FQGTGA in the germline V gene. This chain's CDR3 is CASSLRGLSYNEQFF. CDR3 DNA sequence: TGTGCCAGCAGCTTAAGGGGCCTCTCCTACAATGAGCAGTTCTTC.

The chain links TRBV10-3 to TRBJ2-7; 8 bases align to TRBD1. This CDR3 contains 15 residues. Germline V lookup: CDR1 ENHRY, CDR2 SYGVKD. J lost 0 bases, V lost 6 bases, and 7 bases had no gene match. The CDR3 DNA reads TGTGCCATCAGCGTCTGGACAGGGTACTCCTACGAGCAGTACTTC. Translation: CAISVWTGYSYEQYF.

The chain employs TRBV19 and TRBJ1-5; TRBD1 is a possible D gene (6 bases). CDR1 and CDR2 from the germline V gene are LNHDA and SQIVND (reference sequence). V lost 3 bases and J lost 3, with 9 bases in between. This CDR3 spans 14 amino acids. DNA for the CDR3: TGTGCCAGTAGTATCGGGACATCCAATCAGCCCCAGCATTTT. Its protein product is CASSIGTSNQPQHF.

This chain connects TRBV3-1 (or the pseudogene TRBV3-2) to TRBJ2-7, with D tentatively TRBD1 (5 bases). With 3 bases removed from V and 4 bases from J, the gap between germline ends came to 19 bases. Germline assignment: CDR1 LGHDT and CDR2 YNNKEL (reference sequence). This CDR3 is 16 amino acids long. In nucleotides, the CDR3 is TGTGCCAGCAGCCACAACGTCCTTAACAGGCCATACGAGCAGTACTTC. Translating gives CASSHNVLNRPYEQYF.

This clone was seen a handful of times. This chain joins TRBV9 and TRBJ2-1, with D unresolved. CDR3 length equals 14 residues. V lost 0 bases and J lost 10, with 14 bases in between. From germline, CDR1 is SGDLS and CDR2 YYNGEE. The CDR3 reads CASSVAGFGDEQFF. In DNA form, the CDR3 reads TGTGCCAGCAGCGTAGCGGGTTTTGGTGACGAGCAGTTCTTC.

The genes are TRBV4-1 and TRBJ2-3, with D unclear. Between the trimmed V and J ends, which lost 4 bases and 3 bases, there was a span of 14 bases. Germline CDR1 MGHRA, CDR2 YSYEKL. CDR3 length: 15 amino acids. CDR3 DNA: TGCGCCAGCAGCCTTCAAGGTTATGGGACAGATACGCAGTATTTT. Amino acids: CASSLQGYGTDTQYF.

This chain connects TRBV5-1 to TRBJ1-2; 7 bases line up with TRBD1. The germline gives CDR1 SGHRS, CDR2 YFSETQ. Trimming took 4 bases from V and 1 from J; bases not matched to a gene: 4. The CDR3 totals 14 residues. The CDR3 DNA reads as TGCGCCAGCAGCGAACAGGGGATTAACTATGGCTACACCTTC. Translating gives CASSEQGINYGYTF. Variable domain in full (rest from reference TRBV5-1 and TRBJ1-2): KAGVTQTPRYLIKTRGQQVTLSCSPISGHRSVSWYQQTPGQGLQFLFEYFSETQRNKGNFPGRFSGRQFSNSRSEMNVSTLELGDSALYLCASSEQGINYGYTFGSGTRLTVV.

This rearrangement joins TRBV2 to TRBJ1-1, with D maybe TRBD1 (5 bases). The V gene lost 5 bases and the J gene lost 1 base, with 11 bases spanning the gap. The germline CDR1 and CDR2 sequences are SNHLY and FYNNEI. This CDR3 region has 14 residues. CDR3 in amino acids: CASSRQTTNTEAFF. DNA of the CDR3: TGTGCCAGCAGTAGACAGACTACGAACACTGAAGCTTTCTTT.

This clone was seen just once. The genes are TRBV27 and TRBJ2-2; 7 nucleotides match TRBD2. Germline CDR1 reads MNHEY; CDR2 reads SMNVEV (reference sequence). The V and J ends lost 4 bases and 3 bases, in that order; junction bases with no gene match: 14. The length of the CDR3 is 18 residues. CDR3 region: CASSSNLADLVYTGELFF. CDR3 sequence (DNA): TGTGCCAGCAGTTCCAATCTAGCGGATCTCGTTTACACCGGGGAGCTGTTTTTT.

This chain joins TRBV5-5 and TRBJ2-5, with 7 bases identical to TRBD2. The germline CDR1 and CDR2 sequences are SGHKS and YYEKEE (reference sequence). The CDR3 consists of 15 residues. With V trimmed by 4 bases and J by 0 bases, 6 bases remained unmatched. The CDR3 DNA sequence: TGTGCCAGCAGCCCTAGCGGAGTGTACCAAGAGACCCAGTACTTC. Its translation: CASSPSGVYQETQYF.